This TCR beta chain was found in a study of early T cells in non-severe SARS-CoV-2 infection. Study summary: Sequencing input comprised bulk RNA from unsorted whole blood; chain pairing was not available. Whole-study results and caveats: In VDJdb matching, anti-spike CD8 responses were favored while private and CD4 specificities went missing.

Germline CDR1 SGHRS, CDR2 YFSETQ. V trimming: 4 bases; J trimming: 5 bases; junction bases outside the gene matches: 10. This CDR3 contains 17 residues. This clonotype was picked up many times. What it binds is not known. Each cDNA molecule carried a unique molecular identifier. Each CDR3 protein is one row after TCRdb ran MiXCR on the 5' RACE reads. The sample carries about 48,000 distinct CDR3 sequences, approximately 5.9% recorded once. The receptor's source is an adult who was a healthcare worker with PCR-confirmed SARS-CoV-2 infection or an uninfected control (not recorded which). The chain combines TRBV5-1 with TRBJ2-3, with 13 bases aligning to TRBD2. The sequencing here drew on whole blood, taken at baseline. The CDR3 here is CASSPTGTSGIRDTQYF. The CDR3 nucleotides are TGCGCCAGCAGCCCGACCGGGACTAGCGGGATTAGAGATACGCAGTATTTT.